This TCR beta chain was found in a study of cytotoxic CD8 clonotypes in ibrutinib-treated CLL. The assay was immunoSEQ multiplex PCR, and TCRdb's table has in-frame clones only and misses some. The repertoire has 50,000 or so clones, 83% of them found once; the top ten carry about 20%. Findings and caveats of the study: Relative to age-matched healthy donors, clonality at baseline was higher, and it tracked circulating CD8+ T-cell counts.

This CDR3 is 16 amino acids long. The V gene's germline CDR1 is SGHRS and CDR2 YFSETQ. The V gene end was trimmed by 0 bases and the J gene end by 6 bases; junction bases not matched to a gene: 4. This clone was seen only a few times. Its antigen is unknown. Source: PBMCs, taken after 24 months of ibrutinib treatment. V gene TRBV5-1 combines with J gene TRBJ2-2, with 11 bases aligning to TRBD2. The receptor was derived from a human donor with chronic lymphocytic leukemia. This CDR3 reads CASSLALAGAAGELFF. The CDR3 DNA reads as TGCGCCAGCAGCTTGGCACTAGCGGGAGCGGCCGGGGAGCTGTTTTTT.